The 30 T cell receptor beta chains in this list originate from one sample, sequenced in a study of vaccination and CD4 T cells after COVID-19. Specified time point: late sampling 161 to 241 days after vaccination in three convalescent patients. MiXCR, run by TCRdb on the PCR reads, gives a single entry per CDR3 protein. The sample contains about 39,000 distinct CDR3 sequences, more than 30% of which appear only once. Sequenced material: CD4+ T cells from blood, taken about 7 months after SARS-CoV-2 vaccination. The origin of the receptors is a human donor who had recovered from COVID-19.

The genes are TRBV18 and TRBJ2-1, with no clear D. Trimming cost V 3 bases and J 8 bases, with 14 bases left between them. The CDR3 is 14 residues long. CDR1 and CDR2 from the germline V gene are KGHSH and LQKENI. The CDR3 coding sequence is TGTGCCAGCTCACCCGGCCTGGGGAACGATGAGCAGTTCTTC. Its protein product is CASSPGLGNDEQFF.

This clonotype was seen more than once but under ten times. The CDR3 DNA is TGTGCCAGCAGCTTATTAACGGGGGAGACCCAGTACTTC. Its protein product is CASSLLTGETQYF. This rearrangement joins TRBV7-2 to TRBJ2-5, with D perhaps matching TRBD2 (5 bases). CDR1 is SGHTA and CDR2 is FQGNSA in the germline V gene. There are 13 residues in the CDR3. V was pared by 2 bases and J by 5 bases, with 9 bases between.

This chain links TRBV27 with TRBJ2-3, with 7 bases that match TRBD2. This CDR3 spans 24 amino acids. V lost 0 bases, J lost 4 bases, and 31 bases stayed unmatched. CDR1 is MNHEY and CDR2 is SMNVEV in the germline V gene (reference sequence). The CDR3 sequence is CASSLSSYGQRLPLGGSRADTQYF. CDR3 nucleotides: TGTGCCAGCAGTTTATCGAGTTACGGGCAAAGACTACCACTTGGCGGGAGTCGGGCAGATACGCAGTATTTT.

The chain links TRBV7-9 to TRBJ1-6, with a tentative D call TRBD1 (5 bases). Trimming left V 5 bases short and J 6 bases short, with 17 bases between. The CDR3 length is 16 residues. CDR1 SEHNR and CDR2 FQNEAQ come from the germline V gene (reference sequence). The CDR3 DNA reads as TGTGCCAGCAGCCCCCATATGTGGGGCCTTAATTCACCCCTCCACTTT. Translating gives CASSPHMWGLNSPLHF.

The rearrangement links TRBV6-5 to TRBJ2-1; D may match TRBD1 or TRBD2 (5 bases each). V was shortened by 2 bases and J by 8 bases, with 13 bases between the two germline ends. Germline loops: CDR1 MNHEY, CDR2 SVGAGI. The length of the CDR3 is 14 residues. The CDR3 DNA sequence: TGTGCCAGCAGTTACGATTGGGGGAGCTATGAGCAGTTCTTC. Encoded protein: CASSYDWGSYEQFF.

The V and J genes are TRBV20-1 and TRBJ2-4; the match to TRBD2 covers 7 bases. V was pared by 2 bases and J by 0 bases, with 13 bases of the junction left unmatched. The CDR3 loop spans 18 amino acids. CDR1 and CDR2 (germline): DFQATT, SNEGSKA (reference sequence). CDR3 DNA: TGCAGTGCTAGATTTTTCCCGGGACTATCTCTAGCCAAAAACATTCAGTACTTC. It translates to CSARFFPGLSLAKNIQYF.

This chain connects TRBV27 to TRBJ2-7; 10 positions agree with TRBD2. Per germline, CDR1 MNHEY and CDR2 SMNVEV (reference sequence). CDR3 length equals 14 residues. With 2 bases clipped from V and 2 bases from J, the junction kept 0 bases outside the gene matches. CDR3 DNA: TGTGCCAGCAGTTTAGGACTAGCGGCCTACGAGCAGTACTTC. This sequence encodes CASSLGLAAYEQYF.

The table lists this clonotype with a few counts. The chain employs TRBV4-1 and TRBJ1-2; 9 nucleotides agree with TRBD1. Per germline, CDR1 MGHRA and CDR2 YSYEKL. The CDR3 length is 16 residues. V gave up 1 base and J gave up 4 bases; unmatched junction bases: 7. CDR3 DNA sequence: TGCGCCAGCAGCCAAGGAGCCGGGACAGGGCCCTATGGCTACACCTTC. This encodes CASSQGAGTGPYGYTF.

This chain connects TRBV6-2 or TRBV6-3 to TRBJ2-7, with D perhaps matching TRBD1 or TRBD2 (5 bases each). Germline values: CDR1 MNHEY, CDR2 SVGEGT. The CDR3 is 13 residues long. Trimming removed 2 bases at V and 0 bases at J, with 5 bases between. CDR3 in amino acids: CASSYGGSYEQYF. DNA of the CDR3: TGTGCCAGCAGTTACGGGGGCTCCTACGAGCAGTACTTC.

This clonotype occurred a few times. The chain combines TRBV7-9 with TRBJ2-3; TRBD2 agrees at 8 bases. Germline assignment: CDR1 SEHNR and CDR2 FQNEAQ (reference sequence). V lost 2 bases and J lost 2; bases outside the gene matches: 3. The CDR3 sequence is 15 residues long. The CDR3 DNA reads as TGTGCCAGCAGCTTACGAGCGGGAGTCACAGATACGCAGTATTTT. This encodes CASSLRAGVTDTQYF.

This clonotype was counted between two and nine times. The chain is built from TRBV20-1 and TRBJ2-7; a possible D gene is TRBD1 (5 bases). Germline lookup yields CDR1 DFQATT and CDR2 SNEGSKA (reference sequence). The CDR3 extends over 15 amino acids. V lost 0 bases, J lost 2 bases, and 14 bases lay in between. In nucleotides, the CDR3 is TGCAGTGCTAGAGATGTGGACACCCGGACCTACGAGCAGTACTTC. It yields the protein CSARDVDTRTYEQYF.

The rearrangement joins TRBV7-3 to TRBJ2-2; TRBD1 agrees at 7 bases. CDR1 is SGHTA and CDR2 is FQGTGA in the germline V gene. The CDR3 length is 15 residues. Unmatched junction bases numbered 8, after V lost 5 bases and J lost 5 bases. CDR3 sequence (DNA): TGTGCCAGCAGCCCTCATGAGGGGGCGACCGGGGAGCTGTTTTTT. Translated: CASSPHEGATGELFF.

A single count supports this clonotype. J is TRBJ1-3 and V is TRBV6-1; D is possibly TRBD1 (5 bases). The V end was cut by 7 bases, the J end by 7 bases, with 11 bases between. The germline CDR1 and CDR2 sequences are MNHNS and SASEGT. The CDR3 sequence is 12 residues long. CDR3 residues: CASTREGNTIYF. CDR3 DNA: TGTGCCAGCACCCGGGAGGGGAACACCATATATTTT.

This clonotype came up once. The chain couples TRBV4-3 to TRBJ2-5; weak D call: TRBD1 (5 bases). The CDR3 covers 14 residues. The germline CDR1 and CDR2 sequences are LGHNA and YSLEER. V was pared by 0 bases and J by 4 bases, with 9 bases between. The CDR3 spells CASSQDAQGETQYF. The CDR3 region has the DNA TGCGCCAGCAGCCAAGATGCCCAGGGAGAGACCCAGTACTTC.

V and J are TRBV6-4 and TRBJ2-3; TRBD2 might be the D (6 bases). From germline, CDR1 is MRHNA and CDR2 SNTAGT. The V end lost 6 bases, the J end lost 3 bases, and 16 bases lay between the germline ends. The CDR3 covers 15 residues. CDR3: CASSLGPEGTDTQYF. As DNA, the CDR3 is TGTGCCAGCAGCCTCGGGCCGGAGGGAACAGATACGCAGTATTTT.

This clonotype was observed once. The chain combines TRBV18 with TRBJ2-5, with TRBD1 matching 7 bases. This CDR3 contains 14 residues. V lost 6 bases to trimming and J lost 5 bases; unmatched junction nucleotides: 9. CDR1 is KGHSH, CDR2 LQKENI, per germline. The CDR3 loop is CASSPTGWRETQYF. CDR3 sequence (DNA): TGTGCCAGCTCGCCGACAGGGTGGAGGGAGACCCAGTACTTC.

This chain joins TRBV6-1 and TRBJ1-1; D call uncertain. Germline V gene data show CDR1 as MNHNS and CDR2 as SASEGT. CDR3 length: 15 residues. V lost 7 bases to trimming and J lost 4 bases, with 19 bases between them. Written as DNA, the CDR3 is TGTGCCAGCATCCCCCACCCAGGTCGGGTCACTGAAGCTTTCTTT. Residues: CASIPHPGRVTEAFF.

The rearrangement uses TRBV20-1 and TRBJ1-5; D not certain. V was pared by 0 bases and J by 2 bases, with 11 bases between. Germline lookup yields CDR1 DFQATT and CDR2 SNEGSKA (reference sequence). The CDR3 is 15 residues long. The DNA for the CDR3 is TGCAGTGCTAGAGAGGGAGGGAGGGGCAATCAGCCCCAGCATTTT. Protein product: CSAREGGRGNQPQHF.

The CDR3 DNA reads as TGTGCCAGCAGTTTAATAGGCAGGGGGAACACTGAAGCTTTCTTT. This codes for CASSLIGRGNTEAFF. The chain employs TRBV28 and TRBJ1-1; tentatively, D is TRBD1 (6 bases). CDR1 is MDHEN and CDR2 is SYDVKM in the germline V gene. The V gene lost 2 bases and the J gene lost 1 base, with 11 bases spanning the gap. This CDR3 spans 15 amino acids.

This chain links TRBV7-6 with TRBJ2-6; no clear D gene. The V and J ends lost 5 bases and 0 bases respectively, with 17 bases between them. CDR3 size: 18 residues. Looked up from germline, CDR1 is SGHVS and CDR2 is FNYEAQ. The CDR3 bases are TGTGCCAGCAGCGTTGGTGGGTCCCTGAACTCTGGGGCCAACGTCCTGACTTTC. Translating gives CASSVGGSLNSGANVLTF.

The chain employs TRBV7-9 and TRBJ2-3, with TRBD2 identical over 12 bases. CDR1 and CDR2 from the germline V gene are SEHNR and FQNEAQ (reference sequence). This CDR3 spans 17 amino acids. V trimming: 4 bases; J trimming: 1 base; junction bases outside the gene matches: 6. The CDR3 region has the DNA TGTGCCAGCAGCTGGGAGACTAGCGGGAGACGCACAGATACGCAGTATTTT. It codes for CASSWETSGRRTDTQYF.

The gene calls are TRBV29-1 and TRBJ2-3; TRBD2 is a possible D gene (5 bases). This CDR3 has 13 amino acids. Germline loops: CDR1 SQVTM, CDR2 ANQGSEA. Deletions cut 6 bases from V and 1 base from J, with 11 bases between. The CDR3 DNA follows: TGCAGCGTCCTAGGGAGTGGCACAGATACGCAGTATTTT. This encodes CSVLGSGTDTQYF.

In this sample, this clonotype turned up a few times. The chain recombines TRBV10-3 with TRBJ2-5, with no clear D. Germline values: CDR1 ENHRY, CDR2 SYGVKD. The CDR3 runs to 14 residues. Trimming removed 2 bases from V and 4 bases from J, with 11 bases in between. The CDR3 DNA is TGTGCCATCAGTGAGAACCGGTTGGGAGAGACCCAGTACTTC. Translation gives CAISENRLGETQYF.

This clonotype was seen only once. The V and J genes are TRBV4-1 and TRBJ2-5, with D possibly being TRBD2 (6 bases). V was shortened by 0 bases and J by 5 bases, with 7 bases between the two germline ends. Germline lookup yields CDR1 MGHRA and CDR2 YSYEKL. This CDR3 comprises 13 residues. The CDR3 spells CASSQEGGETQYF. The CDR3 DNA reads TGCGCCAGCAGCCAAGAGGGGGGTGAGACCCAGTACTTC.

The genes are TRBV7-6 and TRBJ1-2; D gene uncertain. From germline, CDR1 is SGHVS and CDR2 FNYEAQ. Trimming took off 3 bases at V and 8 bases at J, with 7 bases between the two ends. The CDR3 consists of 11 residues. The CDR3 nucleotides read TGTGCCAGCAGCTTGAGGGAAGGCTACACCTTC. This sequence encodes CASSLREGYTF.

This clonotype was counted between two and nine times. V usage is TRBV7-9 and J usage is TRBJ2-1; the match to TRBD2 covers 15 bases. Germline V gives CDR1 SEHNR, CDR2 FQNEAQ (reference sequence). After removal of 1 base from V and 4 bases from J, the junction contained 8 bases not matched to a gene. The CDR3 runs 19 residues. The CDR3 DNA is TGTGCCAGCAGCTTAGTGGGACTAGCGGGAGGAGGGGGGTACAATGAGCAGTTCTTC. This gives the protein CASSLVGLAGGGGYNEQFF.

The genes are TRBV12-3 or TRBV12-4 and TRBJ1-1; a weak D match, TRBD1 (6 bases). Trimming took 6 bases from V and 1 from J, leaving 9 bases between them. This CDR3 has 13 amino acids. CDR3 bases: TGTGCCAGCAGCCCGACAGGGAACACTGAAGCTTTCTTT. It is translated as CASSPTGNTEAFF.

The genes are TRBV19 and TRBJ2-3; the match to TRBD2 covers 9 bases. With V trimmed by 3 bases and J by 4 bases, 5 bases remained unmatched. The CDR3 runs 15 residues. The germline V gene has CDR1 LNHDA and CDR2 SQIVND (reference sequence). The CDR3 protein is CASSIPLAGSDTQYF. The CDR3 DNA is TGTGCCAGTAGTATCCCGCTAGCGGGGTCAGATACGCAGTATTTT.

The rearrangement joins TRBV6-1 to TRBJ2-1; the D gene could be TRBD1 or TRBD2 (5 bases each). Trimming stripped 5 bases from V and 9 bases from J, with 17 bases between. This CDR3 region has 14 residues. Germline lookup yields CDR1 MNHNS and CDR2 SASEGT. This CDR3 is CASSPPGPTGEQFF. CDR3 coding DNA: TGTGCCAGCAGTCCGCCGGGGCCGACGGGTGAGCAGTTCTTC.

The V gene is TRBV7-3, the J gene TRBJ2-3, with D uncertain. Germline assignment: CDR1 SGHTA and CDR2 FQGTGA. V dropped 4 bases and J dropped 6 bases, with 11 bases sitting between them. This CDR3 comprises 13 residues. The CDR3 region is CASSSTLGDTQYF. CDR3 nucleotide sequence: TGTGCCAGCAGCTCCACGCTTGGGGATACGCAGTATTTT.